This passage covers 7 T cell receptor beta chains from one sample sequenced in a study of T-cell memory formation after mild COVID-19. MiXCR, applied by TCRdb to the 5' RACE reads, yields one record per CDR3 protein. The data show about 90,000 distinct CDR3 sequences, with about 16% seen just once and under 45% held by the top ten. What was sequenced was PBMCs or a T cell subset sorted from them (not recorded which). The source of these receptors is a man in his late teens or twenties who had mild COVID-19 (a few samples of this study predate the infection). Cell type and time point are not known.

Only a few counts were recorded for this clonotype. This chain joins TRBV18 and TRBJ2-3; D possibly corresponds to TRBD1 (6 bases). From germline, CDR1 is KGHSH and CDR2 LQKENI. The V and J ends lost 3 bases and 0 bases respectively, with 10 bases between them. The CDR3 is made up of 15 amino acids. The CDR3 protein is CASSPWDTSTDTQYF. Here the CDR3 DNA reads TGTGCCAGCTCACCCTGGGACACCAGCACAGATACGCAGTATTTT.

This clonotype was seen a few times. V usage is TRBV15 and J usage is TRBJ2-1; tentative D call: TRBD1 (5 bases). V was clipped by 4 bases and J by 3 bases, with 16 bases between them. The CDR3 length is 16 residues. CDR1 and CDR2 (germline): LNHNV, YYDKDF (reference sequence). CDR3 sequence reads: CATSMDKAPDYNEQFF. CDR3 nucleotide sequence: TGTGCCACCAGCATGGACAAGGCCCCTGACTACAATGAGCAGTTCTTC. The full variable domain, with the rest looked up from reference TRBV15 and TRBJ2-1, is DAMVIQNPRYQVTQFGKPVTLSCSQTLNHNVMYWYQQKSSQAPKLLFHYYDKDFNNEADTPDNFQSRRPNTSFCFLDIRSPGLGDTAMYLCATSMDKAPDYNEQFFGPGTRLTVL.

A few counts support this clonotype. The J gene is TRBJ2-1, the V gene TRBV11-2; weak D call: TRBD1 (5 bases). The germline V gene encodes CDR1 SGHAT and CDR2 FQNNGV. This CDR3 comprises 15 residues. V was clipped by 5 bases and J by 0 bases, with 11 bases between them. CDR3 protein: CASSVSRVSYNEQFF. DNA of the CDR3: TGTGCCAGCAGCGTGAGCAGGGTCTCCTACAATGAGCAGTTCTTC.

This clonotype appeared a few times. This rearrangement joins TRBV9 to TRBJ2-3, with 8 bases aligning to TRBD1. The V and J ends lost 3 bases and 5 bases, in that order; junction bases with no gene match: 11. The CDR3 extends over 16 amino acids. Germline assignment: CDR1 SGDLS and CDR2 YYNGEE. The CDR3 DNA sequence: TGTGCCAGCAGCGACTACCCTGACAGGGGACGAGATACGCAGTATTTT. This encodes CASSDYPDRGRDTQYF.

This clonotype showed up many times. V is TRBV4-1 and J is TRBJ2-7; 8 nucleotides line up with TRBD1. Germline lookup yields CDR1 MGHRA and CDR2 YSYEKL. Unmatched junction bases numbered 5, after V lost 0 bases and J lost 4 bases. This CDR3 is built from 15 residues. The chain's CDR3 is CASSQDFQGAYEQYF. In DNA form, the CDR3 reads TGCGCCAGCAGCCAAGATTTCCAGGGGGCATACGAGCAGTACTTC.

This clonotype was seen a handful of times. The chain recombines TRBV5-1 with TRBJ2-1; tentatively, D is TRBD1 (5 bases). The CDR3 sequence is 15 residues long. Trimming removed 2 bases at V and 8 bases at J, with 17 bases between. Germline V CDR1 and CDR2: SGHRS, YFSETQ. CDR3: CASSLNSGAADEQFF. CDR3 DNA: TGCGCCAGCAGCTTAAATAGTGGGGCGGCAGATGAGCAGTTCTTC.

This clonotype was found a few times. The V gene is TRBV5-1, the J gene TRBJ2-2; D is possibly TRBD1 (6 bases). The CDR3 covers 17 residues. Germline assignment: CDR1 SGHRS and CDR2 YFSETQ. Trimming removed 3 bases at V and 3 bases at J, with 18 bases between. The CDR3 region is CASSSHGGYGYTGELFF. Here the CDR3 DNA reads TGCGCCAGCAGCTCCCATGGGGGCTATGGGTACACCGGGGAGCTGTTTTTT.